The 17 T cell receptor beta chains reported below all come from one sample, sequenced in a study of T cells after yellow fever vaccination. TCRdb reprocessed the 5' RACE reads via MiXCR and lists one record per CDR3 protein. The data contain about 360,000 distinct CDR3 sequences, roughly 6.1% of them seen just once; the ten biggest clones take up over 12%. Sample: PBMCs, taken 5 days after the yellow fever booster vaccination. The receptors come from a man under 40 who received the YFV17D yellow fever vaccine.

This clonotype has just a few counts. V is TRBV21-1 and J is TRBJ2-7; no DNA check was done on the table's D call, TRBD2. TRBV21-1 is given as a pseudogene. CDR3 length: 16 residues. The CDR3 DNA reads TGTGCCAGCAGCTTGAGCATAAGGCTGCGAGGGAACGAGCAGTACTTC. Translation: CASSLSIRLRGNEQYF.

CDR3 sequence reads: CASSPRSSGTNGDEQYF. In DNA, the CDR3 is TGTGCCAGCAGCCCGCGATCTAGCGGGACCAACGGCGACGAGCAGTACTTC. The rearrangement joins TRBV7-6 to TRBJ2-7; 9 bases map to TRBD2. Germline V gives CDR1 SGHVS, CDR2 FNYEAQ. The J segment lost 5 bases and the V segment lost 5 bases, leaving 16 bases of the junction unmatched. This CDR3 is built from 17 residues. Drawing the rest from reference TRBV7-6 and TRBJ2-7, the complete variable domain is GAGVSQSPRYKVTKRGQDVALRCDPISGHVSLYWYRQALGQGPEFLTYFNYEAQQDKSGLPNDRFSAERPEGSISTLTIQRTEQRDSAMYRCASSPRSSGTNGDEQYFGPGTRLTVT.

Many counts were recorded for this clonotype. V usage is TRBV3-1 and J usage is TRBJ2-3; 9 positions agree with TRBD2. There are 18 residues in the CDR3. Unmatched junction bases numbered 11, after V lost 3 bases and J lost 1 base. Germline CDR1 LGHDT, CDR2 YNNKEL (reference sequence). The CDR3 spells CASSQGLALRGGTDTQYF. The DNA of the CDR3 is TGTGCCAGCAGCCAGGGACTAGCCCTGCGGGGGGGCACAGATACGCAGTATTTT.

This clonotype has ten or more counts. V is TRBV4-3 and J is TRBJ2-5, with TRBD2 matching over 7 bases. CDR1 is LGHNA, CDR2 YSLEER, per germline. This CDR3 is built from 17 residues. Unmatched junction bases numbered 12, after V lost 1 base and J lost 4 bases. CDR3 protein: CASSQGTGLEITETQYF. DNA for the CDR3: TGCGCCAGCAGCCAAGGGACCGGACTAGAAATAACAGAGACCCAGTACTTC.

This chain uses TRBV7-9 with TRBJ2-3, with TRBD1 identical over 9 bases. V was clipped by 5 bases and J by 3 bases; unmatched bases: 6. The CDR3 is 15 amino acids. Germline V CDR1 and CDR2: SEHNR, FQNEAQ (reference sequence). Written as DNA, the CDR3 is TGTGCCAGCAGCCCAAGACAGGGGGAAACAGATACGCAGTATTTT. Translation: CASSPRQGETDTQYF.

The genes are TRBV5-5 and TRBJ2-1, with 8 positions matching TRBD2. Germline V gene sequence: CDR1 SGHKS, CDR2 YYEKEE (reference sequence). With V trimmed by 1 base and J by 5 bases, 5 bases remained unmatched. CDR3 size: 15 residues. The CDR3 bases are TGTGCCAGCAGCTTGCTTAGCGGGGCCCACAATGAGCAGTTCTTC. It specifies CASSLLSGAHNEQFF.

This clonotype has ten or more counts. The chain recombines TRBV29-1 with TRBJ2-1; the D gene is possibly TRBD1 (6 bases). This CDR3 comprises 15 residues. The V end was cut by 7 bases, the J end by 0 bases, with 16 bases between. Germline V gives CDR1 SQVTM, CDR2 ANQGSEA. The CDR3 sequence: CSGRRQESSYNEQFF. CDR3 DNA: TGCAGCGGAAGAAGACAGGAGAGCTCCTACAATGAGCAGTTCTTC.

This clonotype was seen a few times. The J gene is TRBJ2-6, the V gene TRBV19, with D possibly TRBD1 on 6 matching bases. This CDR3 comprises 16 residues. The V gene lost 6 bases and the J gene lost 4 bases, with 16 bases spanning the gap. Looked up from germline, CDR1 is LNHDA and CDR2 is SQIVND (reference sequence). The CDR3 DNA reads TGTGCCAGTAGCGAGCAGGGGATAAGAGGGGCCAACGTCCTGACTTTC. As protein: CASSEQGIRGANVLTF. Together with reference TRBV19 and TRBJ2-6, the CDR3 gives the full variable domain: DGGITQSPKYLFRKEGQNVTLSCEQNLNHDAMYWYRQDPGQGLRLIYYSQIVNDFQKGDIAEGYSVSREKKESFPLTVTSAQKNPTAFYLCASSEQGIRGANVLTFGAGSRLTVL.

V usage is TRBV11-1 and J usage is TRBJ2-1, with D possibly TRBD2 on 6 matching bases. V lost 5 bases, J lost 0 bases, and 11 bases lay in between. CDR1 SGHAT and CDR2 FQDESV come from the germline V gene (reference sequence). The CDR3 has 15 residues. DNA of the CDR3: TGTGCCAGCAGCCCTAGCGTAAGCTCCTACAATGAGCAGTTCTTC. Translation: CASSPSVSSYNEQFF.

The chain has TRBV20-1 and TRBJ2-5, with D perhaps given as TRBD1 or TRBD2 (5 bases each). This CDR3 spans 11 amino acids. Trimming stripped 7 bases from V and 3 bases from J, with 9 bases between. Germline-derived CDR1 and CDR2 are DFQATT and SNEGSKA (reference sequence). CDR3 residues: CSGGREETQYF. The CDR3, as DNA: TGCAGTGGGGGACGAGAAGAGACCCAGTACTTC.

This clonotype has a handful of counts. V gene TRBV20-1 combines with J gene TRBJ2-7; D is undetermined. The CDR3 consists of 13 residues. The V gene's germline CDR1 is DFQATT and CDR2 SNEGSKA (reference sequence). V lost 0 bases and J lost 5, with 11 bases in between. CDR3 region: CSAREHSPNEQYF. In nucleotides, the CDR3 is TGCAGTGCTAGAGAGCACAGTCCTAACGAGCAGTACTTC.

V and J are TRBV12-3 or TRBV12-4 and TRBJ2-7; the match to TRBD1 covers 8 bases. This CDR3 is built from 15 residues. Germline trimming cut 5 bases from V and 4 bases from J; bases unmatched to any gene: 10. CDR3 in DNA: TGTGCCAGCAGTCCGGGAGCAGGGGGCTTATACGAGCAGTACTTC. This gives the protein CASSPGAGGLYEQYF.

This chain joins TRBV30 and TRBJ1-5; a weak D match, TRBD1 (6 bases). Trimming pared 2 bases from V and 6 bases from J, leaving 20 bases between. The CDR3 spans 16 residues. Germline values: CDR1 GTSNPN, CDR2 SVGIG (reference sequence). The chain's CDR3 is CAWSTPYGGQGQPQHF. In DNA, the CDR3 is TGTGCCTGGAGTACTCCCTACGGGGGGCAGGGTCAGCCCCAGCATTTT.

This clonotype was observed a few times. This rearrangement joins TRBV20-1 to TRBJ2-1; no clear D gene. This CDR3 is built from 13 residues. CDR1 DFQATT and CDR2 SNEGSKA come from the germline V gene (reference sequence). The CDR3 nucleotides are TGCAGCCCGACTCTCCCGCTCGGCAATGAGCAGTTCTTC. Protein product: CSPTLPLGNEQFF.

This clonotype was detected many times. The chain employs TRBV20-1 and TRBJ1-2, with D tentatively TRBD1 (6 bases). This CDR3 has 12 residues. Per germline, CDR1 DFQATT and CDR2 SNEGSKA (reference sequence). CDR3: CTLYRVGYGYTF. The DNA for the CDR3 is TGCACCCTTTACAGGGTTGGCTATGGCTACACCTTC.

This clonotype was seen a few times. V usage is TRBV24-1 and J usage is TRBJ2-1, with 7 bases aligning to TRBD1. This CDR3 contains 13 residues. V lost 9 bases to trimming and J lost 6 bases; unmatched junction nucleotides: 7. Looked up from germline, CDR1 is KGHDR and CDR2 is SFDVKD. CDR3 coding DNA: TGTGCCACCGCCCCGGGACAGACCAATGAGCAGTTCTTC. This encodes CATAPGQTNEQFF.

This clonotype was observed a handful of times. This chain joins TRBV28 and TRBJ2-1; tentative D call: TRBD2 (6 bases). The CDR3 length is 14 residues. Trimming removed 6 bases at V and 0 bases at J, with 9 bases between. CDR1 is MDHEN, CDR2 SYDVKM, per germline. In DNA form, the CDR3 reads TGTGCCAGCAGGGGGGACTTCTCCTACAATGAGCAGTTCTTC. It is translated as CASRGDFSYNEQFF.